The 25 T cell receptor beta chains presented below share a single source sample, sequenced in a study of regulatory T cells in long-lasting Graves disease. The time point is: newly diagnosed GD, antithyroid drugs for less than 3 months. The TCR library was made from RNA that had been extracted from PBMCs in TRIzol. Arm-PCR with iRepertoire HTBI primers amplified the CDR3 regions for these TCR beta libraries. TCRdb ran MiXCR on the multiplex PCR reads and lists one entry per CDR3 protein. The sample has about 400,000 distinct CDR3 sequences; around 16% are singletons. The data were also submitted as part of a second study, on T cells in Graves' hyperthyroidism and ophthalmopathy.

The sample here was peripheral blood mononuclear cells (PBMCs), taken at new diagnosis, from a patient treated with antithyroid drugs. Every receptor here comes from a middle-aged woman with Graves disease.

This clonotype appeared a few times. The J gene is TRBJ2-5, the V gene TRBV7-9; 8 bases map to TRBD2. From germline, CDR1 is SEHNR and CDR2 FQNEAQ (reference sequence). The junction had 2 bases not matched to a gene; V was cut back by 2 bases and J by 0 bases. The CDR3 has 15 residues. This chain's CDR3 is CASSLPAGDQETQYF. CDR3 coding DNA: TGTGCCAGCAGCTTACCAGCGGGAGACCAAGAGACCCAGTACTTC.

This clonotype has ten or more counts. The J gene is TRBJ2-5, the V gene TRBV7-8, with 8 bases lining up with TRBD2. V was pared by 3 bases and J by 2 bases, with 8 bases of the junction left unmatched. Per germline, CDR1 SGHVS and CDR2 FQNEAQ. This CDR3 is 16 amino acids long. The CDR3 sequence: CASSFMPAGEQETQYF. The CDR3 DNA reads TGTGCCAGCAGCTTCATGCCAGCGGGAGAGCAAGAGACCCAGTACTTC.

The rearrangement uses TRBV6-1 and TRBJ1-5; D gene ambiguous. Per the germline V gene, CDR1 is MNHNS and CDR2 is SASEGT. Trimming took 7 bases from V and 9 from J, leaving 13 bases between them. The CDR3 sequence is 12 residues long. In DNA form, the CDR3 reads TGTGCCAGCACCTCTGATGCGGGGCCCCAGCATTTT. It is translated as CASTSDAGPQHF.

Many counts were recorded for this clonotype. The chain recombines TRBV19 with TRBJ1-6; 9 positions match TRBD1. Germline V gives CDR1 LNHDA, CDR2 SQIVND (reference sequence). Germline trimming cut 1 base from V and 13 bases from J; bases unmatched to any gene: 11. The CDR3 runs to 16 residues. CDR3 protein: CASSIAVTGGYSPLHF. The CDR3 DNA follows: TGTGCCAGTAGTATAGCTGTGACAGGGGGGTACTCGCCCCTCCACTTT.

This clonotype was picked up many times. The CDR3 reads CAISESPTYSEAFF. CDR3 DNA: TGTGCCATCAGTGAGTCGCCAACATATTCTGAAGCTTTCTTT. The V and J genes are TRBV10-3 and TRBJ1-1; no definite D call. The CDR3 consists of 14 residues. The germline gives CDR1 ENHRY, CDR2 SYGVKD. V lost 0 bases and J 6 bases, leaving 11 bases between the germline ends.

This clonotype was recorded many times. V gene TRBV7-2 combines with J gene TRBJ2-3, with a possible D match to TRBD1 (6 bases). The germline V and J ends were trimmed by 3 bases and 0 bases, with 10 bases remaining between them. Per germline, CDR1 SGHTA and CDR2 FQGNSA. The CDR3 spans 15 residues. CDR3 region: CASSFGQFSTDTQYF. CDR3 DNA sequence: TGTGCCAGCAGCTTCGGACAGTTTAGCACAGATACGCAGTATTTT.

This clonotype was detected many times. The chain combines TRBV6-1 with TRBJ2-7, with D perhaps being TRBD1 or TRBD2 (5 bases each). This CDR3 is built from 15 residues. V was shortened by 7 bases and J by 7 bases, with 23 bases between the two germline ends. Germline V gene sequence: CDR1 MNHNS, CDR2 SASEGT. CDR3: CASNIVRDRLGEQYF. CDR3 DNA: TGTGCCAGCAACATCGTCCGGGACCGCCTAGGGGAGCAGTACTTC.

This clonotype was counted a few times. This rearrangement joins TRBV24-1 to TRBJ2-1; D gene uncertain. The V gene's germline CDR1 is KGHDR and CDR2 SFDVKD. The CDR3 loop spans 16 amino acids. Between the trimmed V and J ends, which lost 4 bases and 0 bases, there was a span of 12 bases. For the CDR3, the DNA is TGTGCCACCAGTGACTTACACTGGAGCTCCTACAATGAGCAGTTCTTC. Amino acid sequence: CATSDLHWSSYNEQFF.

This clonotype has just a few counts. Being one base from a much bigger clone, this may be a read error. The gene calls are TRBV28 and TRBJ1-6; the match to TRBD1 covers 7 bases. CDR1 and CDR2 from the germline V gene are MDHEN and SYDVKM. V trimming: 6 bases; J trimming: 4 bases; junction bases outside the gene matches: 9. The CDR3 consists of 16 residues. CDR3 nucleotide sequence: TGTGCCAGCAGCTCGGGGACAGTATCTTATAATTCACCCCTCCACTTT. It codes for CASSSGTVSYNSPLHF.

This clonotype was counted ten times or more. The chain has TRBV25-1 and TRBJ2-1; 15 bases map to TRBD2. The V and J ends lost 2 bases and 4 bases, in that order; junction bases with no gene match: 6. CDR1 is MGHDK, CDR2 SYGVNS, per germline. There are 18 residues in the CDR3. CDR3 nucleotides: TGTGCCAGCAGTGAACCCGGGACTAGCGGGAGGAAATACAATGAGCAGTTCTTC. The encoded protein is CASSEPGTSGRKYNEQFF.

This clonotype was recorded at least ten times. The V call is TRBV5-1, the J call TRBJ2-5; D is unresolved. CDR3 size: 12 residues. The V gene lost 3 bases and the J gene lost 0 bases, with 3 bases spanning the gap. Germline V gene sequence: CDR1 SGHRS, CDR2 YFSETQ. CDR3 sequence: CASSWDQETQYF. The CDR3 DNA follows: TGCGCCAGCAGCTGGGACCAAGAGACCCAGTACTTC.

This clonotype showed up many times. The rearrangement joins TRBV7-2 to TRBJ1-1; no definite D call. The CDR3 has 14 amino acids. Germline CDR1 and CDR2: SGHTA and FQGNSA. V lost 4 bases, J lost 6 bases, and 15 bases lay in between. DNA for the CDR3: TGTGCCAGCAGCTCGATCGGCAGCCGGCCTGAAGCTTTCTTT. Its translation is CASSSIGSRPEAFF.

The DNA for the CDR3 is TGTGCCAGCTCACCAAACCTACAGGGTCGTTATGGCTACACCTTC. Translation: CASSPNLQGRYGYTF. The chain employs TRBV18 and TRBJ1-2, with D possibly TRBD1 on 6 matching bases. Germline lookup yields CDR1 KGHSH and CDR2 LQKENI. Trimming took 2 bases from V and 5 from J, leaving 15 bases between them. The CDR3 spans 15 residues.

This clonotype was found many times. The J gene is TRBJ2-1, the V gene TRBV12-3 or TRBV12-4; D gene unclear. CDR3 length: 11 amino acids. V lost 0 bases to trimming and J lost 11 bases, with 5 bases between them. This CDR3 reads CASSLAEKQFF. The CDR3 DNA is TGTGCCAGCAGTTTAGCGGAAAAGCAGTTCTTC.

The count of this clonotype is one. The junction departs from germline at one end; a sequencing error may be responsible. CDR3: CASSLMFADTPYF. The CDR3 region has the DNA TGTGCCAGCAGCTTAATGTTTGCAGATACGCCGTATTTT. The chain is built from TRBV7-3 and TRBJ2-3; D remains ambiguous. Looked up from germline, CDR1 is SGHTA and CDR2 is FQGTGA. The CDR3 covers 13 residues.

There are a few counts of this clonotype. The chain is built from TRBV13 and TRBJ1-3; no firm D call. There are 16 residues in the CDR3. With 5 bases removed from V and 2 bases from J, the gap between germline ends came to 16 bases. Germline loops: CDR1 PRHDT, CDR2 FYEKMQ (reference sequence). The chain's CDR3 is CASSPVGAGTGNTIYF. The CDR3 DNA reads TGTGCCAGCAGCCCAGTCGGTGCGGGTACTGGAAACACCATATATTTT.

Note on this clonotype: At one end the junction does not follow the germline gene, possibly because of a read error. The rearrangement links TRBV28 to TRBJ1-1; D gene unclear. The germline V gene encodes CDR1 MDHEN and CDR2 SYDVKM. The CDR3 length is 13 residues. CDR3 in amino acids: CASRYGWSTGAFF. Written as DNA, the CDR3 is TGTGCCAGTCGTTACGGGTGGAGCACTGGAGCTTTCTTT.

A single count supports this clonotype. The chain combines TRBV7-8 with TRBJ2-4; D remains ambiguous. The CDR3 length is 12 residues. Germline CDR1 reads SGHVS; CDR2 reads FQNEAQ. V was trimmed by 2 bases and J by 7 bases, leaving 6 bases between them. The CDR3 reads CASSLSMNIQYF. CDR3 sequence (DNA): TGTGCCAGCAGCTTATCCATGAACATTCAGTACTTC.

There are many counts of this clonotype. The CDR3 DNA reads TGTGCCAGCAGTGAAGCTCGGACCCTGCAGACCCAGTACTTC. Amino acids: CASSEARTLQTQYF. J is TRBJ2-5 and V is TRBV2; D not resolved. Germline V lookup: CDR1 SNHLY, CDR2 FYNNEI. Trimming took 0 bases from V and 6 from J, leaving 11 bases between them. CDR3 size: 14 residues. Together with reference TRBV2 and TRBJ2-5, the CDR3 gives the full variable domain: EPEVTQTPSHQVTQMGQEVILRCVPISNHLYFYWYRQILGQKVEFLVSFYNNEISEKSEIFDDQFSVERPDGSNFTLKIRSTKLEDSAMYFCASSEARTLQTQYFGPGTRLLVL.

In this sample, this clonotype turned up many times. J is TRBJ2-7 and V is TRBV12-3 or TRBV12-4; D call uncertain. This CDR3 spans 12 amino acids. V lost 4 bases and J 0 bases, leaving 4 bases between the germline ends. The chain's CDR3 is CASSSLSYEQYF. In nucleotides, the CDR3 is TGTGCCAGCAGTTCCCTCTCCTACGAGCAGTACTTC.

This clonotype was counted many times. The chain has TRBV18 and TRBJ2-5; no firm D call. Per germline, CDR1 KGHSH and CDR2 LQKENI. The CDR3 is 11 residues long. V was pared by 4 bases and J by 5 bases, with 5 bases between. The CDR3 region has the DNA TGTGCCAGCTCACAATGGGAGACCCAGTACTTC. It specifies CASSQWETQYF.

This clonotype occurred once. Being one base from a much bigger clone, this may be a read error. The rearrangement links TRBV30 to TRBJ2-1, with 7 bases lining up with TRBD1. The germline V gene has CDR1 GTSNPN and CDR2 SVGIG (reference sequence). The CDR3 runs to 13 residues. The CDR3 region is CAWRRGHYNERFF. As DNA, the CDR3 is TGTGCCTGGAGGAGGGGGCACTACAATGAGCGGTTCTTC.

This clonotype was picked up many times. The chain links TRBV6-1 to TRBJ2-7, with a tentative D call TRBD2 (6 bases). Germline CDR1 and CDR2: MNHNS and SASEGT. The germline V and J ends were trimmed by 4 bases and 3 bases, with 19 bases remaining between them. This CDR3 has 16 amino acids. CDR3 amino acids: CASSGDSEGKYYEQYF. CDR3 nucleotide sequence: TGTGCCAGCAGTGGGGATTCGGAGGGAAAATACTACGAGCAGTACTTC.

This clonotype has more than one count but fewer than ten. A read error may explain this, as a much larger clone is one base away. This chain joins TRBV7-2 and TRBJ1-2, with D possibly being TRBD1 (6 bases). Germline CDR1 reads SGHTA; CDR2 reads FQGNSA. CDR3 length equals 15 residues. The CDR3 loop reads CASSLRDTPVGGYIF. The CDR3 DNA sequence: TGTGCCAGCAGCTTAAGGGACACTCCTGTGGGTGGCTACATCTTC.

This clonotype was seen many times. The chain recombines TRBV28 with TRBJ2-1, with a possible D match to TRBD2 (5 bases). Germline CDR1 MDHEN, CDR2 SYDVKM. The CDR3 covers 12 residues. Between the trimmed V and J ends, which lost 1 base and 15 bases, there was a span of 13 bases. CDR3 protein: CASSLLEGIPFF. CDR3 in DNA: TGTGCCAGCAGTTTATTAGAGGGAATACCGTTCTTC.